One sample yielded the 8 T cell receptor beta chains listed below, sequenced in a study of immune evolution from preneoplasia to lung adenocarcinoma. TCRdb keeps only in-frame clones here, not all; method: immunoSEQ multiplex PCR. The table has fewer than 5,000 clones, roughly 90% seen once. The sequenced sample consisted of FFPE minimally invasive lung adenocarcinoma tissue. Receptors were obtained from a donor aged 70 or older with lung adenocarcinoma.

The chain is built from TRBV19 and TRBJ2-7, with 7 bases lining up with TRBD1. The CDR3 has 13 amino acids. V was clipped by 6 bases and J by 0 bases; unmatched bases: 2. Germline loops: CDR1 LNHDA, CDR2 SQIVND (reference sequence). CDR3 in DNA: TGTGCCAGTAGGGGACAGAGCTCCTACGAGCAGTACTTC. Translation gives CASRGQSSYEQYF.

V is TRBV6-1 and J is TRBJ2-3, with TRBD2 matching 11 bases. CDR1 is MNHNS, CDR2 SASEGT, per germline. V lost 2 bases, J lost 5 bases, and 6 bases stayed unmatched. This CDR3 is built from 16 residues. CDR3 amino acids: CASSELAGGGGDTQYF. In DNA form, the CDR3 reads TGTGCCAGCAGTGAACTAGCGGGAGGTGGTGGAGATACGCAGTATTTT.

The J gene is TRBJ2-5, the V gene TRBV11-2, with 14 bases matching TRBD2. Trimming took 2 bases from V and 1 from J; bases not matched to a gene: 9. From germline, CDR1 is SGHAT and CDR2 FQNNGV. The CDR3 extends over 19 amino acids. This CDR3 reads CASSLKGLAGALLQETQYF. CDR3 nucleotide sequence: TGTGCCAGCAGCTTAAAGGGACTAGCGGGAGCGCTACTCCAAGAGACCCAGTACTTC.

The V gene is TRBV14, the J gene TRBJ2-6; no firm D call. The CDR3 sequence is 13 residues long. Trimming cost V 6 bases and J 2 bases, with 5 bases left between them. In germline, CDR1 is SGHDN, CDR2 FVKESK. In DNA, the CDR3 is TGTGCCAGCAGGCGTACTGGGGCCAACGTCCTGACTTTC. It is translated as CASRRTGANVLTF.

The chain recombines TRBV21-1 with TRBJ2-5. TRBV21-1 is designated a pseudogene. This CDR3 has 15 amino acids. This CDR3 is CASSKASGGQETQYF. In DNA form, the CDR3 reads TGTGCCAGCAGCAAAGCATCGGGCGGACAAGAGACCCAGTACTTC.

The rearrangement joins TRBV7-6 to TRBJ2-5; D is uncertain. The CDR3 loop spans 14 amino acids. The V and J ends lost 5 bases and 4 bases respectively, with 14 bases between them. Germline V gives CDR1 SGHVS, CDR2 FNYEAQ. The CDR3 nucleotides are TGTGCCAGCAGCCCCACGGCAGGAGTAGAGACCCAGTACTTC. This encodes CASSPTAGVETQYF.

A single count supports this clone. A junction boundary mismatches the germline segment, possibly from a read error. The rearrangement joins TRBV11-2 to TRBJ2-1, with D possibly matching TRBD2 (6 bases). The CDR3 is made up of 15 amino acids. Per the germline V gene, CDR1 is SGHAT and CDR2 is FQNNGV. CDR3 residues: CASSRWDFYGNGQFF. The DNA for the CDR3 is TGTGCCAGCAGCCGCTGGGACTTCTACGGAAATGGGCAGTTCTTC.

This clone was observed a single time. CDR3 loop: CSVDIGGPETQYF. CDR3 DNA sequence: TGCAGCGTTGATATCGGGGGGCCAGAGACCCAGTACTTC. The chain recombines TRBV29-1 with TRBJ2-5; possibly TRBD2 for D (7 bases). The CDR3 is 13 residues long. CDR1 SQVTM and CDR2 ANQGSEA come from the germline V gene. Deletions cut 3 bases from V and 4 bases from J, with 12 bases between.